This record concerns one T cell receptor (beta chain) sequence. Its specific antigen is unknown. No per-base quality is available; no much larger clone lies one base away. Inclusive of the bounding cysteine and phenylalanine, the CDR3 is 13 residues long. Kept here is only the CDR3 DNA, which spans 39 bases and is read in frame from base 1. The germline V gene yields MNHEY for CDR1 and SVGEGT for CDR2. A distance of 13 bases separates the germline ends of V and J, which lose 3 bases and 7 bases respectively. The data were obtained in a study of blood T cell repertoires in COVID-19 (dated by TCRdb to 2020 to 2022). Regarding the research as a whole: The collaborator samples originated in the United States, Italy and Spain and spanned the acute and convalescent phases of COVID-19. The material from the prospective study consisted of cDNA or gDNA derived from T cells, B-cell-depleted T cells, or PBMCs. The dataset comprised deeply sampled blood TCRbeta repertoires from subjects exposed to, actively infected with, or recovered from COVID-19. The repertoires were released in a freely available public database meant as a resource for research on the immune response to SARS-CoV-2. The samples were drawn from the first 160 participants of the ongoing ImmuneRACE study and from 1,254 subjects provided by 6 global collaborators. Sample metadata almost always included a de-identified subject ID, COVID-19 status, age in years and sex. Where available, HLA class I and class II types were obtained from metadata supplied by the sample provider rather than from assay-based typing.

The paper as a whole reports these results and caveats: Clinical and demographic metadata were provided uncurated, with the amount varying by source and participant.

The immunoSEQ Assay, a bias-controlled multiplex PCR, was used to amplify TCRbeta CDR3 regions from genomic DNA. On the authors' methods: Within the assay, amplification of reference gene primers was used to estimate how many nucleated cells each sample contained. To quantify the absolute abundance of each unique TCRbeta CDR3 rearrangement, sequence reads were collapsed and filtered. For each sample, productive Simpson clonality was calculated as the square root of Simpson's diversity index across productive rearrangements. Sourced from immuneACCESS, this table was stored by TCRdb with only in-frame sequences that have V and J called. A share of the clones is absent; for the studies checked, an unresolved V gene accounts for under half, and the remainder has no known explanation. V and J calls and clone size are given by that table; D and trimming were obtained from the DNA. The sample data list about 73,000 clones, and approximately 80% of these were observed just once. The leading ten clones occupy about 3.9% of the sample.

Each collaborating institution followed its own protocols to collect whole blood in K2EDTA tubes. For TCRbeta analysis, collaborators shipped samples in one of three forms: frozen whole blood, isolated PBMCs, or DNA extracted from either of those sample types. The sequence links TRBV6-2 or TRBV6-3 to TRBJ2-7, and the D gene may be TRBD2, 6 bases matching. This receptor was taken from a woman aged 60-70 years with acute or convalescent COVID-19. Sequenced input: peripheral blood. The CDR3 region reads CASSYYGSGEQYF. Read as DNA, the sequence is TGTGCCAGCAGTTATTACGGGAGCGGTGAGCAGTACTTC.